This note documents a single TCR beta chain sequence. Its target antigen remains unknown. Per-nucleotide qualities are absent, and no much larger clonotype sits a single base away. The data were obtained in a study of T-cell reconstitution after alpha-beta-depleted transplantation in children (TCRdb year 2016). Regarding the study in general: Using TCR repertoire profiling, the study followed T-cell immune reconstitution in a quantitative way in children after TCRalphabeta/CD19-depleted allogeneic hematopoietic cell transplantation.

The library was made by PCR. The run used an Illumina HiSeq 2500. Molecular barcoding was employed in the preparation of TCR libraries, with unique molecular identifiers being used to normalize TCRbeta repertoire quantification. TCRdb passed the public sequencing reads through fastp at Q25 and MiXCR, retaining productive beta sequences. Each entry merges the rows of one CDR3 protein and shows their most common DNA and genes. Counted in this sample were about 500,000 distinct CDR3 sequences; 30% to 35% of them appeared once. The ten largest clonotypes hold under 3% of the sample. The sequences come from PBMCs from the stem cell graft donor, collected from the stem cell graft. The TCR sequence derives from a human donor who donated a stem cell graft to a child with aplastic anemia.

The nucleotide sequence reads TGCGCCAGCAGCTTGGCTGTCGACTCCAATGAGCAGTTCTTC. This yields the protein CASSLAVDSNEQFF. The V and J segments used are TRBV5-1 and TRBJ2-1, with the D gene uncertain. Reading the germline V gene gives CDR1 SGHRS and CDR2 YFSETQ. At the junction V is shortened by 0 bases and J by 6 bases, with 10 bases in between. There are 14 amino acids in the CDR3, from cysteine to phenylalanine inclusive. The kept DNA is CDR3 alone, 42 bases in frame from the first base.